This T cell receptor (beta chain) derives from a study of CD8 T cells in ankylosing spondylitis. Study-wide points: Disease-linked clones, CD8+, were relatively rare in peripheral blood.

TCRdb reanalysed the 5' RACE reads using MiXCR and keeps one entry per CDR3 protein. The sample lists 230,000 or so distinct CDR3 sequences, 20% to 30% seen once, with roughly 0.6% in the top ten. This CDR3 region has 13 residues. Trimming took 6 bases from V and 1 from J, leaving 11 bases between them. Germline assignment: CDR1 DFQATT and CDR2 SNEGSKA (reference sequence). Details on this clonotype: Its antigen is unknown.

The sample consisted of blood, either unsorted or a sorted T cell fraction (not recorded which). The chain is built from TRBV20-1 and TRBJ2-3, with D perhaps matching TRBD1 (5 bases). The sequence was obtained from a male donor with ankylosing spondylitis or in good health (not recorded which). DNA for the CDR3: TGCAGTGCCATCACAGGTCGCACAGATACGCAGTATTTT. Translation gives CSAITGRTDTQYF.